These 26 T cell receptor beta chains were sequenced from one sample in a study of graft-versus-host responses after intestinal transplantation (dated by TCRdb to about 2021). The meaning of the sample's time point label: cells obtained before transplantation from donor or recipient. Their target antigens are unknown. Preparation of the library involved the immunoSEQ multiplex PCR assay. Sourced from immuneACCESS, this table was stored by TCRdb with only in-frame sequences that have V and J called. A share of the clones is absent; for the studies checked, an unresolved V gene accounts for under half, and the remainder has no known explanation. Present in this sample are 50,000 to 75,000 clones, 85% to 95% of which were seen just once. The ten largest clones capture around 0.38% of the sample. This material consisted of unstimulated CD4+ T cells sorted from spleen or lymph node cells, taken before transplant. The receptors shown here come from a human donor who was the organ donor for an intestinal transplant.

The chain is built from TRBV7-3 and TRBJ2-7; D perhaps matches TRBD1 (5 bases). The germline CDR1 and CDR2 sequences are SGHTA and FQGTGA. The CDR3 has 13 amino acids. V lost 3 bases to trimming and J lost 5 bases, with 11 bases between them. CDR3 sequence (DNA): TGTGCCAGCAGCTTTAGGATCAGGGACGAGCAGTACTTC. It translates to CASSFRIRDEQYF. Drawing the rest from reference TRBV7-3 and TRBJ2-7, the complete variable domain is GAGVSQTPSNKVTEKGKYVELRCDPISGHTALYWYRQSLGQGPEFLIYFQGTGAADDSGLPNDRFFAVRPEGSVSTLKIQRTERGDSAVYLCASSFRIRDEQYFGPGTRLTVT.

V is TRBV29-1 and J is TRBJ1-4; D is unresolved. Per germline, CDR1 SQVTM and CDR2 ANQGSEA. Trimming left V 6 bases short and J 1 base short, with 21 bases between. CDR3 length: 17 amino acids. The CDR3 here is CSVTRWELHGTNEKLFF. CDR3 DNA sequence: TGCAGCGTGACGAGGTGGGAACTGCATGGAACTAATGAAAAACTGTTTTTT.

V gene TRBV6-6 combines with J gene TRBJ1-6, with 10 bases matching TRBD1. CDR1 MNHNY and CDR2 SVGAGI come from the germline V gene (reference sequence). The CDR3 contains 14 residues. The J segment lost 10 bases and the V segment lost 5 bases, leaving 5 bases of the junction unmatched. CDR3 coding DNA: TGTGCCAGCAGTCAAGGGACAGGGGAATCACCCCTCCACTTT. Protein product: CASSQGTGESPLHF.

This chain joins TRBV5-5 and TRBJ2-7; D is uncertain. V shed 4 bases and J shed 2 bases, with 4 bases lying between them. Germline CDR1 reads SGHKS; CDR2 reads YYEKEE (reference sequence). The CDR3 has 11 amino acids. The CDR3, as DNA: TGTGCCAGCAGCGGAGCCTACGAGCAGTACTTC. This sequence encodes CASSGAYEQYF.

The chain uses TRBV19 and TRBJ1-2; D is undetermined. Looked up from germline, CDR1 is LNHDA and CDR2 is SQIVND (reference sequence). The CDR3 sequence is 13 residues long. V was trimmed by 3 bases and J by 6 bases, leaving 11 bases between them. CDR3 protein: CASSILIGNGYTF. In DNA, the CDR3 is TGTGCCAGTAGTATCCTTATCGGGAATGGCTACACCTTC.

The chain is built from TRBV5-6 and TRBJ2-4; D gene unclear. From germline, CDR1 is SGHDT and CDR2 YYEEEE. This CDR3 has 16 residues. The germline V and J ends were trimmed by 1 base and 0 bases, with 11 bases remaining between them. The CDR3 nucleotides are TGTGCCAGCAGCTTGTATAGGGTTCTAGCCAAAAACATTCAGTACTTC. Translating gives CASSLYRVLAKNIQYF.

J is TRBJ1-2 and V is TRBV4-2, with D uncertain. Germline values: CDR1 LGHNA, CDR2 YNFKEQ. The CDR3 runs 15 residues. V was pared by 0 bases and J by 0 bases, with 8 bases between. CDR3 sequence: CASSQETGTNYGYTF. CDR3 nucleotide sequence: TGTGCCAGCAGCCAAGAGACTGGGACTAACTATGGCTACACCTTC.

This CDR3 reads CASSESRDDFVDTGELFF. In nucleotides, the CDR3 is TGTGCCAGCAGTGAATCCCGGGACGATTTCGTGGACACCGGGGAGCTGTTTTTT. The rearrangement links TRBV2 to TRBJ2-2; the D call may be TRBD1 or TRBD2 (5 bases each). V lost 2 bases to trimming and J lost 3 bases, with 19 bases between them. This CDR3 spans 18 amino acids. The germline V gene encodes CDR1 SNHLY and CDR2 FYNNEI. The full variable domain, in which reference TRBV2 and TRBJ2-2 provide the parts outside the CDR3, is EPEVTQTPSHQVTQMGQEVILRCVPISNHLYFYWYRQILGQKVEFLVSFYNNEISEKSEIFDDQFSVERPDGSNFTLKIRSTKLEDSAMYFCASSESRDDFVDTGELFFGEGSRLTVL.

The chain links TRBV15 to TRBJ1-5; perhaps TRBD1 as D (5 bases). Germline V gene sequence: CDR1 LNHNV, CDR2 YYDKDF (reference sequence). This CDR3 has 15 amino acids. Trimming stripped 5 bases from V and 4 bases from J, with 15 bases between. In DNA, the CDR3 is TGTGCCACCAGCGGATCAGGCGGGGGGAATCAGCCCCAGCATTTT. Its translation: CATSGSGGGNQPQHF.

V usage is TRBV4-3 and J usage is TRBJ1-1; D is ambiguous. CDR1 and CDR2 (germline): LGHNA, YSLEER. Between the trimmed V and J ends, which lost 0 bases and 1 base, there was a span of 3 bases. The CDR3 covers 13 residues. The CDR3 here is CASSQDRNTEAFF. CDR3 DNA sequence: TGCGCCAGCAGCCAAGACAGGAACACTGAAGCTTTCTTT.

This clone showed up just once. V and J are TRBV19 and TRBJ2-4; D not resolved. The V end was cut by 2 bases, the J end by 0 bases, with 2 bases between. The CDR3 loop spans 13 amino acids. In germline, CDR1 is LNHDA, CDR2 SQIVND (reference sequence). The CDR3 sequence is CASSIKAKNIQYF. CDR3 DNA: TGTGCCAGTAGTATAAAAGCCAAAAACATTCAGTACTTC.

V is TRBV25-1 and J is TRBJ2-7, with D hard to call. CDR3 length equals 15 residues. The V end was cut by 7 bases, the J end by 4 bases, with 20 bases between. Germline CDR1 and CDR2: MGHDK and SYGVNS. In DNA, the CDR3 is TGTGCCAGCATGGCGCCCACCCGGCCAAGATACGAGCAGTACTTC. It codes for CASMAPTRPRYEQYF.

This clone was picked up one time. The rearrangement links TRBV27 to TRBJ2-5; the match to TRBD1 covers 9 bases. With V trimmed by 5 bases and J by 5 bases, 9 bases remained unmatched. The CDR3 sequence is 15 residues long. Germline CDR1 and CDR2: MNHEY and SMNVEV (reference sequence). CDR3: CASSTEGQGGETQYF. CDR3 nucleotides: TGTGCCAGCAGTACTGAGGGACAGGGCGGGGAGACCCAGTACTTC.

The rearrangement links TRBV6-1 to TRBJ2-5; a weak D match, TRBD2 (6 bases). The germline CDR1 and CDR2 sequences are MNHNS and SASEGT. The CDR3 is 12 amino acids. V dropped 7 bases and J dropped 7 bases, with 13 bases sitting between them. CDR3 nucleotides: TGTGCCAGCAACACTGGGGGGTGGACCCAGTACTTC. Its protein is CASNTGGWTQYF.

This clone was counted only a few times. For the CDR3, the DNA is TGCGCCAGCAGTCCCGGGACTAGCGGGGGCCAGAGAAACAATGAGCAGTTCTTC. It specifies CASSPGTSGGQRNNEQFF. V is TRBV4-1 and J is TRBJ2-1; the match to TRBD2 covers 14 bases. Germline V lookup: CDR1 MGHRA, CDR2 YSYEKL. The CDR3 sequence is 18 residues long. Germline trimming cut 6 bases from V and 5 bases from J; bases unmatched to any gene: 12.

The V call is TRBV5-6, the J call TRBJ2-3; D is unclear. The germline CDR1 and CDR2 sequences are SGHDT and YYEEEE. The CDR3 consists of 16 residues. The ends were cut back, 0 bases at V and 2 bases at J, with 13 bases in the middle. CDR3 in DNA: TGTGCCAGCAGCTTGGGCTCTGTACAGATCACAGATACGCAGTATTTT. This encodes CASSLGSVQITDTQYF. Looking up the rest from reference TRBV5-6 and TRBJ2-3 gives the full variable domain: DAGVTQSPTHLIKTRGQQVTLRCSPKSGHDTVSWYQQALGQGPQFIFQYYEEEERQRGNFPDRFSGHQFPNYSSELNVNALLLGDSALYLCASSLGSVQITDTQYFGPGTRLTVL.

This clone appeared a single time. This chain connects TRBV7-3 to TRBJ2-2; no firm D call. The V and J ends lost 5 bases and 6 bases respectively, with 13 bases between them. Germline CDR1 and CDR2: SGHTA and FQGTGA. The CDR3 totals 14 residues. DNA for the CDR3: TGTGCCAGCAGCCTGCTTGGGCCCGCCGGGGAGCTGTTTTTT. Translated, it gives CASSLLGPAGELFF.

The V gene is TRBV6-7, the J gene TRBJ2-5; 8 bases are shared with TRBD2. TRBV6-7 counts as an open reading frame of uncertain function. The V segment lost 4 bases and the J segment 4 bases; nucleotides outside the gene matches: 5. This CDR3 is 14 amino acids long. CDR3 loop: CASSWRGARETQYF. The CDR3 nucleotides read TGTGCCAGCAGTTGGCGGGGGGCCCGAGAGACCCAGTACTTC.

Only one count was recorded for this clone. The chain couples TRBV5-1 to TRBJ2-5; 7 positions match TRBD2. CDR3 length equals 14 residues. Germline V gives CDR1 SGHRS, CDR2 YFSETQ. V lost 4 bases, J lost 7 bases, and 10 bases stayed unmatched. The CDR3 DNA reads as TGCGCCAGCAGCCGCGGGGCTACGGGAGGGACCCAGTACTTC. Its protein product is CASSRGATGGTQYF.

Details on this clone: The sample contains more than one DNA sequence encoding this CDR3. The chain joins TRBV7-2 to TRBJ1-5; no reliable D call. This CDR3 has 14 residues. Germline loops: CDR1 SGHTA, CDR2 FQGNSA. V was trimmed by 2 bases and J by 2 bases, leaving 7 bases between them. In DNA, the CDR3 is TGTGCCAGCAGCTTACGGCAGGGCAATCAGCCCCAGCATTTT. Translated, it gives CASSLRQGNQPQHF.

About this clone: At one of its ends the junction is not consistent with the germline gene, which may arise from a read error. The V and J genes are TRBV30 and TRBJ1-6, with D perhaps matching TRBD1 (6 bases). The CDR3 contains 15 residues. Germline-derived CDR1 and CDR2 are GTSNPN and SVGIG (reference sequence). The CDR3 nucleotides are TGTGCCCGGAGTGTGATGGACAGATACAACTCACCCCTCCACTTT. It codes for CARSVMDRYNSPLHF.

The chain couples TRBV30 to TRBJ1-2; 8 nucleotides match TRBD1. Trimming took 5 bases from V and 4 from J; bases not matched to a gene: 9. The CDR3 has 14 amino acids. Germline V lookup: CDR1 GTSNPN, CDR2 SVGIG (reference sequence). In nucleotides, the CDR3 is TGTGCCTGGGGCCAGGGGGCCCCCTCCTATGGCTACACCTTC. This gives the protein CAWGQGAPSYGYTF.

The J gene is TRBJ2-5, the V gene TRBV6-1; D assignment may be TRBD1 or TRBD2 (6 bases each). Germline V lookup: CDR1 MNHNS, CDR2 SASEGT. The length of the CDR3 is 12 residues. V was clipped by 11 bases and J by 5 bases, with 15 bases between them. CDR3 sequence reads: CASTGGWETQYF. CDR3 DNA: TGTGCCTCGACCGGGGGCTGGGAGACCCAGTACTTC.

The rearrangement links TRBV5-4 to TRBJ1-2, with a weak D call TRBD1 (5 bases). The CDR3 extends over 13 amino acids. Deletions cut 2 bases from V and 2 bases from J, with 7 bases between. The germline V gene has CDR1 SGHNT and CDR2 YYREEE (reference sequence). The CDR3 DNA reads as TGTGCCAGCAGCTTTCGACAGAACTATGGCTACACCTTC. The encoded protein is CASSFRQNYGYTF. The full variable domain, completed using reference TRBV5-4 and TRBJ1-2, is ETGVTQSPTHLIKTRGQQVTLRCSSQSGHNTVSWYQQALGQGPQFIFQYYREEENGRGNFPPRFSGLQFPNYSSELNVNALELDDSALYLCASSFRQNYGYTFGSGTRLTVV.

The J gene is TRBJ2-2, the V gene TRBV27, with D maybe TRBD2 (6 bases). CDR1 is MNHEY, CDR2 SMNVEV, per germline (reference sequence). V was clipped by 1 base and J by 3 bases, with 18 bases between them. This CDR3 is built from 18 residues. CDR3: CASSLWRLLPGDTGELFF. The CDR3 coding sequence is TGTGCCAGCAGTTTATGGAGGCTTCTCCCGGGGGACACCGGGGAGCTGTTTTTT.

The J gene is TRBJ2-3, the V gene TRBV27; TRBD1 or TRBD2 may be the D gene (5 bases each). This CDR3 is built from 14 residues. The ends were cut back, 6 bases at V and 6 bases at J, with 16 bases in the middle. In germline, CDR1 is MNHEY, CDR2 SMNVEV (reference sequence). The CDR3 is CASRSGRFGDTQYF. In DNA, the CDR3 is TGTGCCAGCAGGTCGGGGCGGTTTGGGGATACGCAGTATTTT.